The sequence of this T cell receptor beta chain was determined in a study of T cell changes during pregnancy in multiple sclerosis. With 3 bases removed from V and 4 bases from J, the gap between germline ends came to 12 bases. The CDR3 loop spans 15 amino acids. Per germline, CDR1 MNHEY and CDR2 SMNVEV (reference sequence). Sequencing was performed with immunoSEQ multiplex PCR; in TCRdb, only in-frame clones are kept and a portion is missing. The data contain about 87,000 clones, over 85% of them seen just once; the ten biggest clones take up about 1.4%. The sample here was peripheral blood, taken in the third trimester of pregnancy. The chain uses TRBV27 and TRBJ2-2, with D possibly TRBD2 on 7 matching bases. The TCR originated in a female donor in good health, enrolled as a control in a pregnancy study. The DNA of the CDR3 is TGTGCCAGCAGTTTGGCGGGGGCGTCCACCGGGGAGCTGTTTTTT. Its protein is CASSLAGASTGELFF.